This T cell receptor beta chain was profiled in a study of blood T cell repertoires in COVID-19. Study-level background: Symptom resolution, clearance, or two negative PCRs marked the recovered donors of Cohort 3. T cells, B-cell-depleted T cells, or PBMCs provided the cDNA or gDNA that served as material. From the United States, Italy and Spain came samples of acute and convalescent COVID-19.

This clone showed up just a few times. Trimming removed 5 bases from V and 5 bases from J; junction bases left unmatched: 9. Germline-derived CDR1 and CDR2 are KGHDR and SFDVKD. This CDR3 is built from 16 residues. The repertoire was sequenced with immunoSEQ multiplex PCR; TCRdb's copy has only in-frame clones and lacks some. The table lists 250,000 to 300,000 clones, 85% to 90% of them singletons. Material: PBMCs or T cells enriched from blood (not recorded which). The sequence came from a woman aged 55-70 years in a cohort exposed to, infected with or recovered from COVID-19 (not recorded which). The chain is built from TRBV24-1 and TRBJ1-5; 9 nucleotides line up with TRBD1. The CDR3 DNA reads TGTGCCACCAGTGCCCACCCGGGACAGGGAGATCAGCCCCAGCATTTT. Amino acids: CATSAHPGQGDQPQHF.